The 27 T cell receptor beta chains in this list originate from one sample, sequenced in a study of T cell responses to AZD1222 COVID-19 vaccine. Sequenced by immunoSEQ multiplex PCR; TCRdb stores in-frame clones only, minus some. The table has about 140,000 clones, less than 95% seen once. The sample was peripheral blood, taken on day 0 of AZD1222 vaccination. These receptor sequences come from an adult in good health.

This clone has only one observation. The DNA of the CDR3 is TGTGCCAGCTCACCCATCGTTGACCGCTTCTCTGGAAACACCATATATTTT. This encodes CASSPIVDRFSGNTIYF. The chain employs TRBV18 and TRBJ1-3; no reliable D call. CDR1 and CDR2 from the germline V gene are KGHSH and LQKENI. CDR3 length: 17 residues. Trimming removed 3 bases at V and 0 bases at J, with 15 bases between.

The chain carries TRBV2 and TRBJ2-1; D possibly corresponds to TRBD2 (5 bases). Germline CDR1 SNHLY, CDR2 FYNNEI. This CDR3 is 13 amino acids long. Trimming cost V 8 bases and J 3 bases, with 11 bases left between them. The CDR3 nucleotides read TGTGCCAGCGGGGAGCGGTTCTACAATGAGCAGTTCTTC. Its translation: CASGERFYNEQFF.

The CDR3 DNA is TGTGCCAGCAGGTATATGCCGGGACAGCCCTATGGCTACACCTTC. It encodes CASRYMPGQPYGYTF. J is TRBJ1-2 and V is TRBV7-2; the match to TRBD1 covers 7 bases. With V trimmed by 6 bases and J by 4 bases, 11 bases remained unmatched. Germline values: CDR1 SGHTA, CDR2 FQGNSA. This CDR3 spans 15 amino acids.

The genes are TRBV18 and TRBJ1-1, with TRBD1 identical over 7 bases. CDR3 length equals 14 residues. V dropped 3 bases and J dropped 5; count of bases not matched to a gene: 6. Germline CDR1 is KGHSH and CDR2 is LQKENI. The CDR3 nucleotides are TGTGCCAGCTCACCGGCAGGGGGGAGGACTGAAGCTTTCTTT. This translates into CASSPAGGRTEAFF.

This clone occurred a few times. V and J are TRBV6-6 and TRBJ1-5, with D possibly being TRBD1 (5 bases). CDR1 and CDR2 from the germline V gene are MNHNY and SVGAGI (reference sequence). The CDR3 sequence is 18 residues long. V lost 5 bases and J 2 bases, leaving 22 bases between the germline ends. CDR3 loop: CASSRPGLLIGGNQPQHF. The CDR3, as DNA: TGTGCCAGCAGTCGCCCGGGACTCTTAATAGGGGGCAATCAGCCCCAGCATTTT.

V and J are TRBV3-1 (or the pseudogene TRBV3-2) and TRBJ2-1, with D tentatively TRBD2 (6 bases). V lost 1 base to trimming and J lost 9 bases, with 13 bases between them. Germline V gene sequence: CDR1 LGHDT, CDR2 YNNKEL (reference sequence). This CDR3 region has 14 residues. The CDR3 spells CASSQGPGVGEQFF. For the CDR3, the DNA is TGTGCCAGCAGCCAAGGTCCGGGGGTGGGTGAGCAGTTCTTC.

This chain uses TRBV9 with TRBJ2-1; D may be TRBD2 (5 bases). This CDR3 is built from 20 residues. With 4 bases removed from V and 2 bases from J, the gap between germline ends came to 28 bases. Germline V CDR1 and CDR2: SGDLS, YYNGEE. CDR3 in DNA: TGTGCCAGCAGCTCCACGAACACTAGGTTCGGGCGAAGGCCCTACAATGAGCAGTTCTTC. This encodes CASSSTNTRFGRRPYNEQFF.

This sequence joins TRBV25-1 and TRBJ1-3; D remains ambiguous. Trimming removed 3 bases from V and 3 bases from J, with 9 bases in between. Germline V CDR1 and CDR2: MGHDK, SYGVNS. The CDR3 runs 14 residues. The CDR3 reads CASSDRRLGNTIYF. The CDR3 bases are TGTGCCAGCAGTGATCGCAGACTTGGAAACACCATATATTTT.

The CDR3 sequence: CASSLATAALEAFF. The CDR3 coding sequence is TGTGCCAGCAGCTTAGCCACGGCAGCTCTAGAAGCTTTCTTT. This chain joins TRBV11-2 and TRBJ1-1; D gene unclear. V lost 1 base and J lost 8, with 14 bases in between. The CDR3 runs 14 residues. Germline V gene lookup returns CDR1 SGHAT and CDR2 FQNNGV.

V usage is TRBV5-1 and J usage is TRBJ2-7; 13 positions match TRBD2. CDR1 is SGHRS, CDR2 YFSETQ, per germline. Losses at the gene ends were 4 bases for V and 10 bases for J; bases not matched to a gene: 11. The CDR3 length is 15 residues. The CDR3 DNA sequence: TGCGCCAGCAGCGGAGACGGACTAGCGGGAGAAAAACAGTACTTC. The encoded protein is CASSGDGLAGEKQYF. The full variable domain, rest sourced from reference TRBV5-1 and TRBJ2-7, is KAGVTQTPRYLIKTRGQQVTLSCSPISGHRSVSWYQQTPGQGLQFLFEYFSETQRNKGNFPGRFSGRQFSNSRSEMNVSTLELGDSALYLCASSGDGLAGEKQYFGPGTRLTVT.

This chain joins TRBV7-9 and TRBJ2-1; 10 positions match TRBD1. The CDR3 is 14 amino acids. Trimming took 4 bases from V and 10 from J; bases not matched to a gene: 7. CDR1 and CDR2 from the germline V gene are SEHNR and FQNEAQ (reference sequence). CDR3 residues: CASSYRDRGLEQFF. CDR3 in DNA: TGTGCCAGCAGCTACCGGGACAGGGGTCTCGAGCAGTTCTTC.

This chain connects TRBV7-3 to TRBJ2-2; TRBD1 aligns across 8 bases. The germline gives CDR1 SGHTA, CDR2 FQGTGA. The CDR3 is 14 residues long. V gave up 4 bases and J gave up 4 bases; unmatched junction bases: 2. This CDR3 reads CASSSDRATGELFF. Written as DNA, the CDR3 is TGTGCCAGCAGCTCGGACAGGGCCACCGGGGAGCTGTTTTTT.

This clone was counted a single time. The rearrangement uses TRBV6-5 and TRBJ1-1, with D possibly being TRBD1 (5 bases). Germline values: CDR1 MNHEY, CDR2 SVGAGI. The CDR3 totals 15 residues. The germline V and J ends were trimmed by 6 bases and 1 base, with 15 bases remaining between them. This chain's CDR3 is CASSARGKGNTEAFF. The CDR3 bases are TGTGCCAGCAGCGCGCGGGGCAAAGGGAACACTGAAGCTTTCTTT.

This rearrangement joins TRBV24-1 to TRBJ2-7; D may be TRBD2 (6 bases). V shed 6 bases and J shed 1 base, with 15 bases lying between them. CDR3 size: 15 residues. Per the germline V gene, CDR1 is KGHDR and CDR2 is SFDVKD. DNA of the CDR3: TGTGCCACCAGTCAGGGAGGTCTTAGGTCCTACGAGCAGTACTTC. It specifies CATSQGGLRSYEQYF.

This clone appeared a few times. The chain employs TRBV11-3 and TRBJ1-1; no reliable D call. Germline CDR1 SGHNT, CDR2 YENEEA. This CDR3 spans 14 amino acids. Between the trimmed V and J ends, which lost 3 bases and 8 bases, there was a span of 16 bases. CDR3 region: CASSFPSAIREAFF. The CDR3 nucleotides are TGTGCCAGCAGCTTCCCCTCGGCCATCAGGGAAGCTTTCTTT.

This clone was found once. This chain uses TRBV5-4 with TRBJ2-2; 14 bases fit TRBD2. The length of the CDR3 is 17 residues. The V gene end was trimmed by 0 bases and the J gene end by 5 bases; junction bases not matched to a gene: 3. The germline gives CDR1 SGHNT, CDR2 YYREEE (reference sequence). This chain's CDR3 is CASSLAGLAGVTGELFF. CDR3 DNA: TGTGCCAGCAGCTTGGCGGGACTAGCGGGAGTGACCGGGGAGCTGTTTTTT. Combining the CDR3 with reference TRBV5-4 and TRBJ2-2 gives the whole variable domain ETGVTQSPTHLIKTRGQQVTLRCSSQSGHNTVSWYQQALGQGPQFIFQYYREEENGRGNFPPRFSGLQFPNYSSELNVNALELDDSALYLCASSLAGLAGVTGELFFGEGSRLTVL.

This clone was seen only once. The V and J genes are TRBV27 and TRBJ2-1; no clear D. Germline loops: CDR1 MNHEY, CDR2 SMNVEV (reference sequence). Trimming took 0 bases from V and 8 from J, leaving 14 bases between them. The CDR3 length is 15 residues. The CDR3 loop reads CASSLSLEREDEQFF. Written as DNA, the CDR3 is TGTGCCAGCAGTTTATCGCTGGAGCGTGAGGATGAGCAGTTCTTC.

To note about this clone: The limits of the CDR3 on the DNA are not certain, so only TCRdb's listed CDR3 is given. The chain carries TRBV5-1 and TRBJ1-1. From germline, CDR1 is SGHRS and CDR2 YFSETQ. The CDR3 spans 14 residues, counting both ends. CDR3 residues: CASSLAAFGGGSFF.

The J gene is TRBJ1-6, the V gene TRBV9; D perhaps matches TRBD1 (6 bases). The germline V gene encodes CDR1 SGDLS and CDR2 YYNGEE. The CDR3 sequence is 14 residues long. The V end was cut by 1 base, the J end by 6 bases, with 8 bases between. CDR3 bases: TGTGCCAGCAGCGTAAGGACAGCTAATTCACCCCTCCACTTT. The encoded protein is CASSVRTANSPLHF.

V is TRBV5-6 and J is TRBJ1-6, with D hard to call. The CDR3 covers 15 residues. Per the germline V gene, CDR1 is SGHDT and CDR2 is YYEEEE. Trimming pared 7 bases from V and 0 bases from J, leaving 11 bases between. The chain's CDR3 is CASLSSLSYNSPLHF. Written as DNA, the CDR3 is TGTGCCAGCTTAAGTAGCCTCTCCTATAATTCACCCCTCCACTTT.

The J gene is TRBJ2-7, the V gene TRBV28, with D perhaps matching TRBD2 (6 bases). This CDR3 is 13 amino acids long. The V gene lost 2 bases and the J gene lost 3 bases, with 8 bases spanning the gap. CDR1 is MDHEN, CDR2 SYDVKM, per germline. For the CDR3, the DNA is TGTGCCAGCAGTTTAACGGGAGTCTACGAGCAGTACTTC. Its protein is CASSLTGVYEQYF. Filled out from reference TRBV28 and TRBJ2-7, the complete variable domain reads DVKVTQSSRYLVKRTGEKVFLECVQDMDHENMFWYRQDPGLGLRLIYFSYDVKMKEKGDIPEGYSVSREKKERFSLILESASTNQTSMYLCASSLTGVYEQYFGPGTRLTVT.

J is TRBJ1-5 and V is TRBV18; TRBD1 is a possible D gene (5 bases). V was shortened by 4 bases and J by 5 bases, with 9 bases between the two germline ends. The CDR3 totals 13 residues. Germline assignment: CDR1 KGHSH and CDR2 LQKENI. The CDR3 region has the DNA TGTGCCAGCTCACGGGTCAGGGATCAGCCCCAGCATTTT. Protein sequence: CASSRVRDQPQHF.

The chain combines TRBV19 with TRBJ1-3; TRBD1 aligns across 9 bases. V trimming: 5 bases; J trimming: 3 bases; junction bases outside the gene matches: 11. The CDR3 totals 17 residues. The germline gives CDR1 LNHDA, CDR2 SQIVND (reference sequence). CDR3 DNA sequence: TGTGCCAGTAGTCCACTACCGGGACAGGGCATTGGAAACACCATATATTTT. Its protein is CASSPLPGQGIGNTIYF.

The V call is TRBV5-4, the J call TRBJ2-5; D is possibly TRBD2 (6 bases). V lost 0 bases and J lost 5, with 17 bases in between. Looked up from germline, CDR1 is SGHNT and CDR2 is YYREEE (reference sequence). There are 16 residues in the CDR3. The CDR3, as DNA: TGTGCCAGCAGCTTGGTTGGCGGGGCCCCCGGCGAGACCCAGTACTTC. Translated: CASSLVGGAPGETQYF. Based on the CDR3 plus reference TRBV5-4 and TRBJ2-5, the full variable domain is ETGVTQSPTHLIKTRGQQVTLRCSSQSGHNTVSWYQQALGQGPQFIFQYYREEENGRGNFPPRFSGLQFPNYSSELNVNALELDDSALYLCASSLVGGAPGETQYFGPGTRLLVL.

J is TRBJ1-2 and V is TRBV15; possible D gene TRBD1, 6 bases. The CDR3 length is 14 residues. Germline V gene lookup returns CDR1 LNHNV and CDR2 YYDKDF (reference sequence). Deletions cut 3 bases from V and 8 bases from J, with 16 bases between. CDR3 coding DNA: TGTGCCACCAGCAGTGGAACGGGGGGCGAAGGCTACACCTTC. It translates to CATSSGTGGEGYTF.

The chain combines TRBV5-1 with TRBJ2-5; 7 nucleotides line up with TRBD1. Germline V gene sequence: CDR1 SGHRS, CDR2 YFSETQ. CDR3 length: 15 amino acids. The trim removed 0 bases at V and 4 bases at J, leaving 6 bases unmatched. DNA of the CDR3: TGCGCCAGCAGCTTGGAGGGGGCGTGGGGAGAGACCCAGTACTTC. It encodes CASSLEGAWGETQYF.

The chain employs TRBV9 and TRBJ1-6; TRBD1 might be the D (6 bases). Germline CDR1 and CDR2: SGDLS and YYNGEE. The CDR3 runs 13 residues. Trimming took 4 bases from V and 9 from J, leaving 11 bases between them. This chain's CDR3 is CASSPEGVSPLHF. Written as DNA, the CDR3 is TGTGCCAGCAGCCCCGAGGGGGTTTCACCCCTCCACTTT.